A single sample gave rise to the 14 T cell receptor beta chains below, sequenced in a study of T cells in Graves' hyperthyroidism and ophthalmopathy (dated by TCRdb to about 2019). The method behind the library was multiplex PCR. The data were produced on an Illumina HiSeq 2000. Amplification of TCR beta CDR3 regions was carried out from RNA transcripts. For the first round of RT-PCR on the TCR CDR3, the HTBI primer set was used together with the Qiagen OneStep RT-PCR kit. TCRdb applied fastp at Q25 and MiXCR to the public reads, then kept only in-frame beta chains. Under each unique CDR3 protein, matching rows form one entry showing the most common genes and DNA. Within this sample are around 420,000 distinct CDR3 sequences, with 12% to 15% of them counted one time only. The ten biggest clones cover 4% to 6.5% of the sample. The sequencing input was blood. These receptors all come from a young woman with Graves' hyperthyroidism.

On this clonotype itself: A single base separates this from a much larger clone, so it may be a read error. V is TRBV6-2 or TRBV6-3 and J is TRBJ2-1, with 9 bases identical to TRBD2. Germline V lookup: CDR1 MNHEY, CDR2 SVGEGT. This CDR3 comprises 16 residues. CDR3: CASSSQAGGTAIEQSF. The CDR3 coding sequence is TGTGCCAGCAGTAGCCAAGCGGGAGGAACAGCAATTGAGCAGTCCTTC.

There are a few counts of this clonotype. The chain combines TRBV27 with TRBJ2-1, with 13 bases fitting TRBD2. The germline V gene has CDR1 MNHEY and CDR2 SMNVEV (reference sequence). V dropped 10 bases and J dropped 7; count of bases not matched to a gene: 7. The CDR3 sequence is 14 residues long. DNA of the CDR3: TGTGCCATCCCGGGACTAGCGGGAAAAAATGAGCAGTTCTTC. Residues: CAIPGLAGKNEQFF.

This clonotype has ten or more counts. The rearrangement uses TRBV27 and TRBJ2-3; 12 positions match TRBD2. J gave up 3 bases and V 5 bases, and 3 bases lay outside the gene matches. CDR3 length: 15 residues. Germline loops: CDR1 MNHEY, CDR2 SMNVEV (reference sequence). CDR3 in DNA: TGTGCCAGCAGTCGACTAGCGGGAGCAACAGATACGCAGTATTTT. This gives the protein CASSRLAGATDTQYF.

This clonotype came up a few times. The chain recombines TRBV4-3 with TRBJ2-2; D unresolved. The V gene's germline CDR1 is LGHNA and CDR2 YSLEER. The CDR3 runs to 15 residues. The ends were cut back, 2 bases at V and 2 bases at J, with 9 bases in the middle. The CDR3 DNA sequence: TGCGCCAGCAGCCAACAGGCGACTAACACCGGGGAGCTGTTTTTT. This encodes CASSQQATNTGELFF.

This clonotype showed up many times. The chain carries TRBV11-1 and TRBJ2-1; TRBD2 agrees at 9 bases. Trimming at V came to 1 base and at J to 0 bases, leaving 7 bases not matched to a gene. CDR1 SGHAT and CDR2 FQDESV come from the germline V gene (reference sequence). There are 18 residues in the CDR3. The CDR3 DNA reads as TGTGCCAGCAGCTTAGTAGCGGGAGCTCTGTACTCCTACAATGAGCAGTTCTTC. It encodes CASSLVAGALYSYNEQFF.

The rearrangement uses TRBV29-1 and TRBJ1-2, with D hard to call. Germline V gene lookup returns CDR1 SQVTM and CDR2 ANQGSEA. V was shortened by 3 bases and J by 1 base, with 9 bases between the two germline ends. The CDR3 has 13 residues. CDR3 DNA: TGCAGCGTTGATGTGGACGGTAACTATGGCTACACCTTC. Residues: CSVDVDGNYGYTF.

Turning to this clonotype: One junction end disagrees with the germline gene, perhaps due to a read error. The chain joins TRBV12-3 or TRBV12-4 to TRBJ2-3; no definite D call. This CDR3 is built from 13 residues. The CDR3 DNA follows: TGTGCCAGCAGTTTCGAGGTTTCAGATGCGCAGTATTTT. It translates to CASSFEVSDAQYF.

This chain uses TRBV28 with TRBJ1-5, with a tentative D call TRBD1 (6 bases). Germline lookup yields CDR1 MDHEN and CDR2 SYDVKM. The V end lost 10 bases, the J end lost 2 bases, and 21 bases lay between the germline ends. This CDR3 contains 16 residues. The CDR3 DNA reads as TGTGCCACCAAAGGGGCAGGGGTTACGGGCAATCAGCCCCAGCATTTT. This encodes CATKGAGVTGNQPQHF.

Many counts were recorded for this clonotype. The rearrangement uses TRBV12-3 or TRBV12-4 and TRBJ2-1; 8 positions match TRBD2. J gave up 9 bases and V 4 bases, and 5 bases lay outside the gene matches. This CDR3 contains 13 residues. The CDR3 coding sequence is TGTGCCAGCAGTTCCGGGGGGGTGGGTGAGCAGTTCTTC. It encodes CASSSGGVGEQFF.

The rearrangement joins TRBV5-1 to TRBJ2-7, with 10 bases fitting TRBD2. Germline-derived CDR1 and CDR2 are SGHRS and YFSETQ. The trim removed 4 bases at V and 5 bases at J, leaving 12 bases unmatched. The CDR3 has 16 residues. This chain's CDR3 is CASSPSLSGRSDEQYF. CDR3 DNA: TGCGCCAGCAGCCCTTCCCTTAGCGGGAGGTCCGACGAGCAGTACTTC.

Many counts were recorded for this clonotype. The J gene is TRBJ2-1, the V gene TRBV2; possible D gene TRBD2, 7 bases. V was cut by 3 bases and J by 5 bases, with 14 bases left in between. Germline assignment: CDR1 SNHLY and CDR2 FYNNEI. This CDR3 spans 15 amino acids. The CDR3 coding sequence is TGTGCCAGCAGTGACCCCGACGGGGGGCACAATGAGCAGTTCTTC. Amino acids: CASSDPDGGHNEQFF.

This clonotype has more than one count but fewer than ten. A much more abundant neighbour one base away suggests this may be a read error. The J gene is TRBJ2-1, the V gene TRBV2; D is unclear. Germline V gene lookup returns CDR1 SNHLY and CDR2 FYNNEI. The CDR3 consists of 11 residues. CDR3 amino acids: CASSEFNVQFF. CDR3 coding DNA: TGTGCCAGCAGTGAGTTCAATGTGCAGTTCTTC.

As regards this clonotype: It may be a read error: a sequence one base away is much more abundant. This rearrangement joins TRBV7-9 to TRBJ1-1; TRBD1 might be the D (5 bases). Germline CDR1 and CDR2: SEHNR and FQNEAQ (reference sequence). The CDR3 runs 15 residues. The CDR3 region has the DNA TGTGCCAGCAGCCTGTCCGGAGGGGCGGGCACTGAAGCTCTCTTT. It is translated as CASSLSGGAGTEALF. Variable domain in full (rest from reference TRBV7-9 and TRBJ1-1): DTGVSQNPRHKITKRGQNVTFRCDPISEHNRLYWYRQTLGQGPEFLTYFQNEAQLEKSRLLSDRFSAERPKGSFSTLEIQRTEQGDSAMYLCASSLSGGAGTEALFGQGTRLTVV.

This clonotype appeared a few times. The chain combines TRBV5-1 with TRBJ1-6; D might be TRBD1 (5 bases). The germline gives CDR1 SGHRS, CDR2 YFSETQ. The CDR3 is made up of 15 amino acids. V was clipped by 0 bases and J by 7 bases, with 11 bases between them. CDR3: CASSLEKGYNSPLHF. For the CDR3, the DNA is TGCGCCAGCAGCTTGGAGAAGGGGTACAATTCACCCCTCCACTTT.